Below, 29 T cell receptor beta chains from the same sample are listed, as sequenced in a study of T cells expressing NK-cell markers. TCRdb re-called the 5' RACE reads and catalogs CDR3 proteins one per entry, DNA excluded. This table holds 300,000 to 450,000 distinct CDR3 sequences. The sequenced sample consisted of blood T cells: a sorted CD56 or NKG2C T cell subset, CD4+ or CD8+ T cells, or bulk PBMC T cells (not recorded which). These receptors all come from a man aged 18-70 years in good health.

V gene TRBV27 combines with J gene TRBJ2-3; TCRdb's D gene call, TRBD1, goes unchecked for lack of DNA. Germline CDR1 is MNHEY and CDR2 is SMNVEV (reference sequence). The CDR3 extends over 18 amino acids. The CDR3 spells CASSLSRAGRGNTDTQYF.

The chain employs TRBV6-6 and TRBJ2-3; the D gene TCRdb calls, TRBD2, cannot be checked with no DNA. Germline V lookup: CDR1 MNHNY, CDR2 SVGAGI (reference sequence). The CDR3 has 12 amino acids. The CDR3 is CASAAGSDTQYF.

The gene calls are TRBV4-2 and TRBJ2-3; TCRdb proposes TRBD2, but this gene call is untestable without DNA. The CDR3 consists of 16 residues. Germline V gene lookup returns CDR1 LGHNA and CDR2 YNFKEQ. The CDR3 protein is CASSQDSGTSVDTQYF.

The CDR3 protein is CASSPNRGLHTF. The rearrangement links TRBV7-8 to TRBJ1-2; checking the TCRdb D call of TRBD1 is not possible without DNA. In germline, CDR1 is SGHVS, CDR2 FQNEAQ. The CDR3 loop spans 12 amino acids.

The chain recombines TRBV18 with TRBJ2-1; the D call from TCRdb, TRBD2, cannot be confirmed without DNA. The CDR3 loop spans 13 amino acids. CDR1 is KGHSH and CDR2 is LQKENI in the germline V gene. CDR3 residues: CASSPRRADEQFF.

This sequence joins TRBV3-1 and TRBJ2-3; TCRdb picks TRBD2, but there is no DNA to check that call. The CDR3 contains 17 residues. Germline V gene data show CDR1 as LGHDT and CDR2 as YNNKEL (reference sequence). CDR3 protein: CASSRLAGATTTDTQYF.

The chain's CDR3 is CASVTGLLNYGYTF. V and J are TRBV6-1 and TRBJ1-2. The CDR3 covers 14 residues. Germline V gene sequence: CDR1 MNHNS, CDR2 SASEGT.

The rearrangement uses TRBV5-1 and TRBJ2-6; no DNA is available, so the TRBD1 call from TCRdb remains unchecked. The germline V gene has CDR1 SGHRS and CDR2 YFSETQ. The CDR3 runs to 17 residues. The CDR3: CASSSGTGFSGANVLTF.

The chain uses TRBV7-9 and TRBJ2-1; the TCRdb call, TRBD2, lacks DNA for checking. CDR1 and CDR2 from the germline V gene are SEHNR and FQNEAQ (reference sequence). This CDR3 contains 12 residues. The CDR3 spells CASSLRTSGGFF.

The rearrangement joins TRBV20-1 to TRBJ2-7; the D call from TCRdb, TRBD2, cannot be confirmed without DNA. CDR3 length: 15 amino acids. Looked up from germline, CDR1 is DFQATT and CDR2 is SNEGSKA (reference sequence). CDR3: CSARRAAFGSYEQYF.

This CDR3 reads CSVVRGQNTEAFF. The V and J genes are TRBV29-1 and TRBJ1-1; TCRdb designates TRBD1, a call that cannot be tested without DNA. Germline V gene sequence: CDR1 SQVTM, CDR2 ANQGSEA. This CDR3 is 13 amino acids long.

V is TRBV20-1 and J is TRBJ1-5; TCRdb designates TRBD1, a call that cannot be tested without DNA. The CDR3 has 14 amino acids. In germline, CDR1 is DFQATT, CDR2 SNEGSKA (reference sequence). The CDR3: CSAAGELSNQPQHF.

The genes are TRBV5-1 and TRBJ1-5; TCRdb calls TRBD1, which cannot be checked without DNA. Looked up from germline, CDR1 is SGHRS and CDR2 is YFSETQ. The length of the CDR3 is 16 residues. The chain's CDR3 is CASSLGSGSRNQPQHF.

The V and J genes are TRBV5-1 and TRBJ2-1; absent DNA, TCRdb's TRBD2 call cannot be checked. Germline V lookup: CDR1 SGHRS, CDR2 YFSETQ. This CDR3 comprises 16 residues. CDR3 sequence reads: CASSWSGRGGGNEQFF.

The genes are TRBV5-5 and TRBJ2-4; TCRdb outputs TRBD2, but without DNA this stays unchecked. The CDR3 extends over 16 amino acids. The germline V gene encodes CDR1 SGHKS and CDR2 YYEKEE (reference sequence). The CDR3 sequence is CASSPGLAGGTNIQYF.

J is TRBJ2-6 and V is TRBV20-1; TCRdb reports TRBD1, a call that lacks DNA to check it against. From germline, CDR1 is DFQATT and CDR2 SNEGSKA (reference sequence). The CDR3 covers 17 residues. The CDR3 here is CSAAQQGALSGANVLTF.

CDR3 sequence: CASTQGPRSYNPYHGYTF. The rearrangement joins TRBV6-1 to TRBJ1-2. The CDR3 has 18 amino acids. CDR1 is MNHNS, CDR2 SASEGT, per germline.

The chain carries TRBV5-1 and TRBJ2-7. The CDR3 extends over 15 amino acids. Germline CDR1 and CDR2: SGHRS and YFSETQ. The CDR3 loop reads CASSLAVGNMYEQYF.

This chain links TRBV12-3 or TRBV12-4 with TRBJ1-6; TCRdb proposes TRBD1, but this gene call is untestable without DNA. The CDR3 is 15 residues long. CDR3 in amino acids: CASSPRGNRNSPLHF.

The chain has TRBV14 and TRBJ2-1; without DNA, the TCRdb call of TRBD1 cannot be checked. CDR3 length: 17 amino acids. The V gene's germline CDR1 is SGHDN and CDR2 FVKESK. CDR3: CASSPAPTGGFYNEQFF.

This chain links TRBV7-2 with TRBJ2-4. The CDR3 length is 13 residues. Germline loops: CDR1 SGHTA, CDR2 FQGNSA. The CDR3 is CASSLGRSDTQYF.

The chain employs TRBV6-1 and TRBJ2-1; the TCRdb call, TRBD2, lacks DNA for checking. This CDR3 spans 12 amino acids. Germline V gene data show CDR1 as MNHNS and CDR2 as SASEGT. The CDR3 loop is CAGTGLAGVQFF.

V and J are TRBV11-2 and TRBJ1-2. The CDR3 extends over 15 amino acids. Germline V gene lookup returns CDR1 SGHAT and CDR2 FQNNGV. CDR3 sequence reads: CASSLGPTIWEGYTF.

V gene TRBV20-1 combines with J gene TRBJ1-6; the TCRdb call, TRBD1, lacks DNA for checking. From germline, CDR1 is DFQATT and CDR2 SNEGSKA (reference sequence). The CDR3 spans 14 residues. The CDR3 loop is CSARPTGSNSPLHF.

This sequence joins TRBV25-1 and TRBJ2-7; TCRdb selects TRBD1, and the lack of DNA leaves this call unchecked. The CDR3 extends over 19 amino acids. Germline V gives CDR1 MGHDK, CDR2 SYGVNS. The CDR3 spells CASRPNPGQGAFNDYEQYF.

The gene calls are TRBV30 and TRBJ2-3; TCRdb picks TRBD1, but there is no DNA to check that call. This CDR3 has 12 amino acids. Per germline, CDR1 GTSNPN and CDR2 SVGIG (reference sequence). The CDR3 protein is CAWTRDTDTQYF.

CDR3 sequence reads: CSAREEGTYSNQPQHF. V gene TRBV20-1 combines with J gene TRBJ1-5. This CDR3 spans 16 amino acids. The germline CDR1 and CDR2 sequences are DFQATT and SNEGSKA (reference sequence).

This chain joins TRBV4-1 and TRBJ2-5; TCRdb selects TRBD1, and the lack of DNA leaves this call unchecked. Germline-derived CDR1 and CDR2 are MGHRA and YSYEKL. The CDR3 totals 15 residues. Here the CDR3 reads CASSHATGTKETQYF.

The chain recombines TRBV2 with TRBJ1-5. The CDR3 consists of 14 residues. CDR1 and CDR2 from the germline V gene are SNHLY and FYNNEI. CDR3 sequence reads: CASSSGRKNQPQHF.